These 23 T cell receptor beta chains came from one sample sequenced in a study of T cells in Graves' hyperthyroidism and ophthalmopathy. The investigators amplified TCR beta CDR3 regions from RNA transcripts. An initial round of RT-PCR targeting the TCR CDR3 relied on the HTBI primer set. TCRdb processed the multiplex PCR reads anew with MiXCR; each CDR3 protein has one entry. The table shows a few hundred thousand distinct CDR3 sequences, with around 15% occurring only once. Sequenced: blood. Source of these receptors: a woman younger than 30 with Graves' hyperthyroidism.

The rearrangement links TRBV14 to TRBJ2-2; 7 bases are a match to TRBD1. The junction had 8 bases not matched to a gene; V was cut back by 4 bases and J by 6 bases. This CDR3 spans 15 amino acids. The V gene's germline CDR1 is SGHDN and CDR2 FVKESK. Here the CDR3 reads CASSRRQGWAGELFF. In nucleotides, the CDR3 is TGTGCCAGCAGCCGCAGACAGGGTTGGGCCGGGGAGCTGTTTTTT.

Many counts were recorded for this clonotype. The V and J genes are TRBV6-1 and TRBJ2-5; 9 bases map to TRBD1. The CDR3 extends over 13 amino acids. Germline lookup yields CDR1 MNHNS and CDR2 SASEGT. V trimming: 5 bases; J trimming: 5 bases; junction bases outside the gene matches: 3. The CDR3 here is CASSQTGGETQYF. The DNA for the CDR3 is TGTGCCAGCAGTCAGACAGGGGGGGAGACCCAGTACTTC.

This clonotype was counted at least ten times. This sequence joins TRBV29-1 and TRBJ1-1; D gene unclear. Trimming took 4 bases from V and 3 from J, leaving 15 bases between them. In germline, CDR1 is SQVTM, CDR2 ANQGSEA. The CDR3 is made up of 14 amino acids. In DNA form, the CDR3 reads TGCAGCGTTGGTGGGTTGTTGTGGGACACTGAAGCTTTCTTT. It is translated as CSVGGLLWDTEAFF.

At least ten counts were recorded for this clonotype. J is TRBJ2-3 and V is TRBV11-2; 10 positions agree with TRBD2. This CDR3 spans 18 amino acids. The germline V gene has CDR1 SGHAT and CDR2 FQNNGV. J gave up 0 bases and V 4 bases, and 10 bases lay outside the gene matches. In nucleotides, the CDR3 is TGTGCCAGCAGCTCAGCGGCTAGCGGGAGCTCTAGCACAGATACGCAGTATTTT. Translated: CASSSAASGSSSTDTQYF.

This clonotype was counted at least ten times. The V call is TRBV28, the J call TRBJ2-7; no reliable D call. Germline CDR1 MDHEN, CDR2 SYDVKM. CDR3 length equals 15 residues. Trimming removed 6 bases at V and 4 bases at J, with 19 bases between. CDR3 in DNA: TGTGCCAGCAGACTTACGGCCCGGGCCGATTACGAGCAGTACTTC. Its translation is CASRLTARADYEQYF.

This clonotype was found many times. The CDR3 spells CASSQDRGTDYGYTF. The CDR3 nucleotides read TGTGCCAGCTCGCAGGACCGCGGGACGGACTATGGCTACACCTTC. This chain connects TRBV18 to TRBJ1-2, with D perhaps matching TRBD1 (5 bases). V lost 6 bases and J 3 bases, leaving 17 bases between the germline ends. The CDR3 runs to 15 residues. Germline V gives CDR1 KGHSH, CDR2 LQKENI.

This clonotype occurred many times. The rearrangement uses TRBV20-1 and TRBJ2-1; 11 bases are a match to TRBD2. Trimming took 4 bases from V and 1 from J; bases not matched to a gene: 3. The CDR3 contains 15 residues. CDR1 and CDR2 from the germline V gene are DFQATT and SNEGSKA (reference sequence). The CDR3 DNA reads as TGCAGTGCTAAAACTAGCGGGAGTTCCTACAATGAGCAGTTCTTC. It specifies CSAKTSGSSYNEQFF.

This clonotype has just a few counts. V is TRBV5-1 and J is TRBJ2-1, with 10 bases that match TRBD1. CDR1 is SGHRS, CDR2 YFSETQ, per germline. V was pared by 6 bases and J by 4 bases, with 10 bases of the junction left unmatched. This CDR3 is 16 amino acids long. The CDR3: CASKGGDRGGYNEQFF. The DNA for the CDR3 is TGCGCCAGCAAAGGAGGGGACAGGGGCGGATACAATGAGCAGTTCTTC. Together with reference TRBV5-1 and TRBJ2-1, the CDR3 gives the full variable domain: KAGVTQTPRYLIKTRGQQVTLSCSPISGHRSVSWYQQTPGQGLQFLFEYFSETQRNKGNFPGRFSGRQFSNSRSEMNVSTLELGDSALYLCASKGGDRGGYNEQFFGPGTRLTVL.

The sample holds many counts of this clonotype. V and J are TRBV7-9 and TRBJ2-1; 8 nucleotides line up with TRBD2. V dropped 2 bases and J dropped 6; count of bases not matched to a gene: 3. The germline V gene has CDR1 SEHNR and CDR2 FQNEAQ (reference sequence). This CDR3 spans 14 amino acids. The CDR3 DNA sequence: TGTGCCAGCAGCTTAACTAGCGGCCGCAATGAGCAGTTCTTC. Its translation: CASSLTSGRNEQFF.

This chain connects TRBV5-8 to TRBJ2-7; 8 bases match TRBD1. CDR1 SGHTS and CDR2 YDEGEE come from the germline V gene. The CDR3 is 16 residues long. With 4 bases clipped from V and 5 bases from J, the junction kept 14 bases outside the gene matches. CDR3 coding DNA: TGTGCCAGCAGCCTTGGCCCCGGACAGGGTACGGACGAGCAGTACTTC. This gives the protein CASSLGPGQGTDEQYF.

This clonotype was recorded at least ten times. V and J are TRBV12-3 or TRBV12-4 and TRBJ2-2, with unresolved D. This CDR3 comprises 10 residues. The CDR3 protein is CATGTGELFF. DNA for the CDR3: TGTGCTACGGGCACCGGGGAGCTGTTTTTT.

This clonotype has only a few counts. The CDR3 is CASSLELPFEQFF. The DNA for the CDR3 is TGCGCCAGCAGCTTGGAACTGCCATTCGAGCAGTTCTTC. The chain has TRBV5-1 and TRBJ2-1; no clear D. In germline, CDR1 is SGHRS, CDR2 YFSETQ. Trimming left V 0 bases short and J 10 bases short, with 11 bases between. The CDR3 loop spans 13 amino acids.

V gene TRBV7-8 combines with J gene TRBJ1-4; the D gene is possibly TRBD1 (6 bases). The CDR3 loop spans 15 amino acids. Germline CDR1 reads SGHVS; CDR2 reads FQNEAQ. Trimming took 0 bases from V and 1 from J, leaving 6 bases between them. This CDR3 reads CASSLAGQTNEKLFF. CDR3 DNA: TGTGCCAGCAGCTTAGCGGGACAAACTAATGAAAAACTGTTTTTT.

This clonotype showed up many times. V gene TRBV20-1 combines with J gene TRBJ2-5, with 10 bases fitting TRBD1. In germline, CDR1 is DFQATT, CDR2 SNEGSKA (reference sequence). V lost 1 base to trimming and J lost 4 bases; unmatched junction nucleotides: 3. The CDR3 runs to 14 residues. The CDR3 protein is CSARGTGGGETQYF. CDR3 bases: TGCAGTGCTAGAGGGACAGGGGGGGGAGAGACCCAGTACTTC.

In its sample, this clonotype was seen many times. The CDR3 is CATGAGLDTDTQYF. CDR3 coding DNA: TGTGCCACCGGGGCGGGATTAGACACAGATACGCAGTATTTT. The V and J genes are TRBV15 and TRBJ2-3; tentatively, D is TRBD2 (6 bases). V lost 8 bases, J lost 2 bases, and 14 bases lay in between. The germline gives CDR1 LNHNV, CDR2 YYDKDF (reference sequence). The CDR3 spans 14 residues.

This clonotype came up many times. V gene TRBV6-2 or TRBV6-3 combines with J gene TRBJ2-1; 11 bases map to TRBD2. V lost 7 bases to trimming and J lost 0 bases; unmatched junction nucleotides: 5. This CDR3 is built from 16 residues. Looked up from germline, CDR1 is MNHEY and CDR2 is SVGEGT. CDR3: CASTRLAGISYNEQFF. CDR3 nucleotide sequence: TGTGCCAGCACGCGACTAGCGGGGATCTCCTACAATGAGCAGTTCTTC.

This clonotype was observed many times. The V call is TRBV6-1, the J call TRBJ1-1; D is ambiguous. V was clipped by 2 bases and J by 4 bases, with 11 bases between them. The CDR3 consists of 14 residues. Looked up from germline, CDR1 is MNHNS and CDR2 is SASEGT. The DNA of the CDR3 is TGTGCCAGCAGTGAATACGGAGGGAGCACTGAAGCTTTCTTT. Its translation is CASSEYGGSTEAFF.

This clonotype was detected ten times or more. The rearrangement links TRBV24-1 to TRBJ2-1, with 11 bases matching TRBD2. V lost 5 bases and J lost 5; bases outside the gene matches: 1. CDR3 length: 14 amino acids. The V gene's germline CDR1 is KGHDR and CDR2 SFDVKD. The CDR3 sequence is CATSVTSGNNEQFF. The DNA for the CDR3 is TGTGCCACCAGTGTGACTAGCGGGAACAATGAGCAGTTCTTC.

The sample holds many counts of this clonotype. The rearrangement uses TRBV15 and TRBJ1-1; D not resolved. Germline assignment: CDR1 LNHNV and CDR2 YYDKDF (reference sequence). The CDR3 extends over 15 amino acids. The germline V and J ends were trimmed by 0 bases and 1 base, with 9 bases remaining between them. CDR3 DNA: TGTGCCACCAGCAGAGATCTCGCGGGGAACACTGAAGCTTTCTTT. Amino acids: CATSRDLAGNTEAFF.

This clonotype was detected a few times. A read error may produce the germline difference seen at one junction end. The V gene is TRBV30, the J gene TRBJ2-5; TRBD2 aligns across 10 bases. The CDR3 has 15 amino acids. In germline, CDR1 is GTSNPN, CDR2 SVGIG (reference sequence). In DNA form, the CDR3 reads TGTGCCTGGAGTGTAAGGACTAGCGGCCCCTATGTACTGGACTTC. Translating gives CAWSVRTSGPYVLDF.

The table lists this clonotype with many counts. CDR3 nucleotides: TGTGCCAGTAAGGAGGGAGGACTCGATACGCAGTATTTT. This codes for CASKEGGLDTQYF. This sequence joins TRBV19 and TRBJ2-3, with a possible D match to TRBD2 (6 bases). The germline V and J ends were trimmed by 7 bases and 6 bases, with 14 bases remaining between them. The CDR3 runs to 13 residues. The germline gives CDR1 LNHDA, CDR2 SQIVND (reference sequence).

This clonotype showed up just a few times. The chain employs TRBV20-1 and TRBJ1-4; the D is unclear. Looked up from germline, CDR1 is DFQATT and CDR2 is SNEGSKA (reference sequence). The CDR3 is 16 residues long. V dropped 0 bases and J dropped 0 bases, with 11 bases sitting between them. For the CDR3, the DNA is TGCAGTGCTAGAGATGAGCACAACCCAACTAATGAAAAACTGTTTTTT. Its translation: CSARDEHNPTNEKLFF.

This clonotype was detected only a few times. This chain uses TRBV5-4 with TRBJ1-1; D is possibly TRBD1 (5 bases). The CDR3 spans 15 residues. CDR1 is SGHNT, CDR2 YYREEE, per germline (reference sequence). The germline V and J ends were trimmed by 1 base and 0 bases, with 10 bases remaining between them. CDR3 sequence reads: CASSLSGAMNTEAFF. Written as DNA, the CDR3 is TGTGCCAGCAGCTTGAGTGGGGCGATGAACACTGAAGCTTTCTTT.